This paragraph reports one T cell receptor beta chain. No antigen is known for it. The sample is drawn from a study of shared clonotypes between healthy human individuals. As for the study in general: Three CD4 naive, three CD4 memory, two CD8 naive and one CD8 memory plate were used per donor. The study, taken as a whole, reports: Several donors shared approximately 5% of their naive CD4 clonotypes. Since donors were few, the genetic and exposure-history diversity represented was limited.

Deep-level assay runs were performed. Measured with immunoSEQ multiplex PCR; TCRdb has only the in-frame clones, and not every one. The sample lists about 990,000 clones; around three quarters were seen once. The sequence was obtained from a young man in good health. Some clones in this sample may be carry-over from other donors' samples. The sequenced sample was memory CD4+ T cells from PBMCs. As for subset: CD45RA-negative fraction.

The CDR3 region has the DNA TGTGCCAGCAGCCCAGACCGAGCGGGACGGACCTACGAGCAGTACTTC. This encodes CASSPDRAGRTYEQYF. This chain uses TRBV7-2 with TRBJ2-7, with 7 bases identical to TRBD2. The V gene end was trimmed by 5 bases and the J gene end by 2 bases; junction bases not matched to a gene: 12. The germline CDR1 and CDR2 sequences are SGHTA and FQGNSA. The CDR3 contains 16 residues. Filled out from reference TRBV7-2 and TRBJ2-7, the complete variable domain reads GAGVSQSPSNKVTEKGKDVELRCDPISGHTALYWYRQSLGQGLEFLIYFQGNSAPDKSGLPSDRFSAERTGGSVSTLTIQRTQQEDSAVYLCASSPDRAGRTYEQYFGPGTRLTVT.